This T cell receptor beta chain was found in a study of blood T cell repertoires in COVID-19. Profiling relied on immunoSEQ multiplex PCR, and the TCRdb table lists in-frame clones only, not all of them. The table shows approximately 250,000 clones, with 84% occurring only once. This clone was counted only a few times. This sequence was found in a man between 50 and 59 years old with acute or convalescent COVID-19. Input material: peripheral blood.

The CDR3 DNA reads TGTGCCAGCAGCCACACCAATCAGCCCCAGCATTTT. It is translated as CASSHTNQPQHF. The chain uses TRBV12-3 or TRBV12-4 and TRBJ1-5; D is uncertain. The V end was cut by 6 bases, the J end by 3 bases, with 6 bases between. The CDR3 extends over 12 amino acids.